This T cell receptor (beta chain) was captured by sequencing in a study of CD8 T cells in Susac syndrome. Random hexamers primed reverse transcription of 0.5 to 1 ug RNA. Via MiXCR, TCRdb re-called the immunoSEQ multiplex PCR reads, giving one row per CDR3 protein. Of about 150,000 distinct CDR3 sequences in the sample, roughly 94% were seen once. A single count supports this clonotype. Negative isolation yielded CD8+ and CD4+ T cells; FACS enriched TEMRA cells. Germline CDR1 MNHNY, CDR2 SVGAGI (reference sequence). The V gene lost 7 bases and the J gene lost 5 bases, with 17 bases spanning the gap. This CDR3 has 14 residues.

This TCR was sampled from a human donor with multiple sclerosis. The V and J genes are TRBV6-6 and TRBJ2-5; the D is unclear. The sequenced material came from CD8+ T cells from PBMCs. The CDR3 sequence is CASKPSSSEETQYF. The CDR3 nucleotides read TGTGCCAGCAAGCCCTCGAGTTCGGAGGAGACCCAGTACTTC.